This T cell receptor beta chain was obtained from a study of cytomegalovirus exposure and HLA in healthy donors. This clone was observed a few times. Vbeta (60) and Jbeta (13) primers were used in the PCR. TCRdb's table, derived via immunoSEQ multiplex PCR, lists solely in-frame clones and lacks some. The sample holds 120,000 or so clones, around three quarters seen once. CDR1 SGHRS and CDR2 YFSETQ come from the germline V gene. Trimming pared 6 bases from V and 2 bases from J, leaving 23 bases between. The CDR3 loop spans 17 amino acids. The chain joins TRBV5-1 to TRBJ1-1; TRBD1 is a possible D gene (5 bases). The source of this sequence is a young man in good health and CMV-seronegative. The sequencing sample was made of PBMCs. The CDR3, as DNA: TGCGCCAGCACCCCAGTCATAGGCAGGGCGGGAAACACTGAAGCTTTCTTT. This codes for CASTPVIGRAGNTEAFF.